This TCR beta chain was identified during a study of regulatory T cells in long-lasting Graves disease. Noted time point: newly diagnosed GD, antithyroid drugs for less than 3 months. Following extraction of RNA from PBMCs, that RNA was used to make the TCR library. A word on this clonotype: One junction end disagrees with the germline gene, perhaps due to a read error.

Germline loops: CDR1 SQVTM, CDR2 ANQGSEA. This CDR3 spans 14 amino acids. Construction of TCR beta libraries relied on iRepertoire HTBI primers and on Arm-PCR targeting CDR3 regions. TCRdb fed the multiplex PCR reads into MiXCR, producing one record per CDR3 protein. Among 540,000 or so distinct CDR3 sequences listed, less than 15% were seen once. These data were likewise used in another study, on T cells in Graves' hyperthyroidism and ophthalmopathy.

The sequence derives from a man aged 25 to 45 with Graves disease. Sequences were derived from peripheral blood mononuclear cells (PBMCs), sampled at new diagnosis, from a patient treated with antithyroid drugs. The gene calls are TRBV29-1 and TRBJ2-3; TRBD1 might be the D (6 bases). Here the CDR3 reads CSVDNREVGDAQYF. In DNA form, the CDR3 reads TGCAGCGTTGATAACAGGGAAGTGGGAGATGCGCAGTATTTT.